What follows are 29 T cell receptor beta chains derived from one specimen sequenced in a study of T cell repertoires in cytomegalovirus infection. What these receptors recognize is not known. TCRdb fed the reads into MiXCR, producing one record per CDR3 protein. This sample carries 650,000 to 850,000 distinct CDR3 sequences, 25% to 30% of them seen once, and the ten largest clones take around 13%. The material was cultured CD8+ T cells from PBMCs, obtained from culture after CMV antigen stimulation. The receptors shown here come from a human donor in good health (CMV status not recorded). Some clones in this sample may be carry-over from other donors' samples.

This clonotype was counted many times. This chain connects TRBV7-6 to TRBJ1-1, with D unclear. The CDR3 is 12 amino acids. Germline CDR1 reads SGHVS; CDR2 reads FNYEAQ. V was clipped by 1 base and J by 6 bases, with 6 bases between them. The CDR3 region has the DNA TGTGCCAGCAGCTTAGGCGAAGCTGAAGCTTTCTTT. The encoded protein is CASSLGEAEAFF. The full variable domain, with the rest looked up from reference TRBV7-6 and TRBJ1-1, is GAGVSQSPRYKVTKRGQDVALRCDPISGHVSLYWYRQALGQGPEFLTYFNYEAQQDKSGLPNDRFSAERPEGSISTLTIQRTEQRDSAMYRCASSLGEAEAFFGQGTRLTVV.

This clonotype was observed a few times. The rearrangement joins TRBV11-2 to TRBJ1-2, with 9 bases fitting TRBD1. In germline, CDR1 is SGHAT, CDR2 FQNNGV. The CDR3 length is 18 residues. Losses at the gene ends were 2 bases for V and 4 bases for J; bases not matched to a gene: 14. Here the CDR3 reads CASSLPVNLGQGGYGYTF. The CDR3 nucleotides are TGTGCCAGCAGCTTACCCGTAAACCTGGGACAGGGAGGCTATGGCTACACCTTC.

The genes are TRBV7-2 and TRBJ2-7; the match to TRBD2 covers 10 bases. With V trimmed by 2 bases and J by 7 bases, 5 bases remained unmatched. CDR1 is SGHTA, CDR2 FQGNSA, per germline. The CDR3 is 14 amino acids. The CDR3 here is CASSLHPLAGEQYV. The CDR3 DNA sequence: TGTGCCAGCAGCTTACACCCACTAGCGGGAGAGCAGTACGTC.

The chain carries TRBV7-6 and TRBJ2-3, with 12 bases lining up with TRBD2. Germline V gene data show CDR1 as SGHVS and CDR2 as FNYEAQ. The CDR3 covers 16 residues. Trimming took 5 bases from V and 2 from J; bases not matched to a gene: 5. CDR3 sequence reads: CASSASGGGATDTQYF. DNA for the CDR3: TGTGCCAGCAGCGCTAGCGGGGGGGGGGCCACAGATACGCAGTATTTT.

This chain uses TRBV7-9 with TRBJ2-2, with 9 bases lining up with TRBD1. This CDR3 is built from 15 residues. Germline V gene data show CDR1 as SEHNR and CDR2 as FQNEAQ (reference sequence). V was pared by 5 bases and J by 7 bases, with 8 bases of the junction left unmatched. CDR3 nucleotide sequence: TGTGCCAGCAGCACTCGGGACAGGGAAGACGGGGAGCTGTTTTTT. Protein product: CASSTRDREDGELFF.

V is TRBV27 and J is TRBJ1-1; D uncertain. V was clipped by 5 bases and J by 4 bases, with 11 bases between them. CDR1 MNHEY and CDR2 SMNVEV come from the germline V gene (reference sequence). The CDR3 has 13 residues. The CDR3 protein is CASSPLRVTEAFF. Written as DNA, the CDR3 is TGTGCCAGCAGTCCCCTGAGGGTCACTGAAGCTTTCTTT.

CDR3 sequence reads: CASSYKLAGSDTQYF. The CDR3 DNA sequence: TGTGCCAGCAGTTACAAGCTAGCGGGGTCAGATACGCAGTATTTT. The J gene is TRBJ2-3, the V gene TRBV6-5; 9 bases line up with TRBD2. Unmatched junction bases numbered 4, after V lost 2 bases and J lost 4 bases. From germline, CDR1 is MNHEY and CDR2 SVGAGI. The CDR3 spans 15 residues.

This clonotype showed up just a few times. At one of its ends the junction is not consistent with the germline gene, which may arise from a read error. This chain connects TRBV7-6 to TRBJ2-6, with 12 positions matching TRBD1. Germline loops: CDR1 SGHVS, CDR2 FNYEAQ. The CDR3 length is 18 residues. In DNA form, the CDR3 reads TGTGCTAGCAGCTCAGCCGGGACAGGGGGCCCTGGGGCCAACGTCCTGACTTTC. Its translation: CASSSAGTGGPGANVLTF. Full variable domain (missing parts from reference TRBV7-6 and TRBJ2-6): GAGVSQSPRYKVTKRGQDVALRCDPISGHVSLYWYRQALGQGPEFLTYFNYEAQQDKSGLPNDRFSAERPEGSISTLTIQRTEQRDSAMYRCASSSAGTGGPGANVLTFGAGSRLTVL.

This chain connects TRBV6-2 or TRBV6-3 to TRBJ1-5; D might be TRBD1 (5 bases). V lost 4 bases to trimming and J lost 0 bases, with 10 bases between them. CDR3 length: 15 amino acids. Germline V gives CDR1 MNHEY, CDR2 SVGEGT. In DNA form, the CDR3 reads TGTGCCAGCAGTTGGGGACCACGTAGCAATCAGCCCCAGCATTTT. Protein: CASSWGPRSNQPQHF.

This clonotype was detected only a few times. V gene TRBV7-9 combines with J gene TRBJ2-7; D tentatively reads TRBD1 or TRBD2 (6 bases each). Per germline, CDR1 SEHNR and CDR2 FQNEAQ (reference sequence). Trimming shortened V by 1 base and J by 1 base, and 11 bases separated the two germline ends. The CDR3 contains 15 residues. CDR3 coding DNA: TGTGCCAGCAGCTTAGAAGGGGGGACGTCCTACGAGCAGTACTTC. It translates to CASSLEGGTSYEQYF.

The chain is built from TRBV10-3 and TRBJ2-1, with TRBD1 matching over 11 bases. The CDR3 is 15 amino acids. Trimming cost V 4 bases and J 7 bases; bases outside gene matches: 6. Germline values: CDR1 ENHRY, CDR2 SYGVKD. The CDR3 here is CAISVGTGGANEQFF. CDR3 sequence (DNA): TGTGCCATCAGTGTAGGGACAGGGGGTGCAAATGAGCAGTTCTTC.

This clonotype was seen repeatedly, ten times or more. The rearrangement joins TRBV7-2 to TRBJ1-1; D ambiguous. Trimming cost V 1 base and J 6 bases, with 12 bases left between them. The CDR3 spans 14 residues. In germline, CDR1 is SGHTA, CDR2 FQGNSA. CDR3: CASSLVSRSAEAFF. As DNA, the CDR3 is TGTGCCAGCAGCTTAGTTTCCAGGTCCGCTGAAGCTTTCTTT.

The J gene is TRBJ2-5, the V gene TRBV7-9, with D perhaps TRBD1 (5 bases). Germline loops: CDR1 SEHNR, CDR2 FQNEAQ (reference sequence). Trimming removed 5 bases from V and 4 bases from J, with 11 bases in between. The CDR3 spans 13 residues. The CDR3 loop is CASSQGVPETQYF. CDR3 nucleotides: TGTGCCAGCAGCCAAGGGGTTCCAGAGACCCAGTACTTC.

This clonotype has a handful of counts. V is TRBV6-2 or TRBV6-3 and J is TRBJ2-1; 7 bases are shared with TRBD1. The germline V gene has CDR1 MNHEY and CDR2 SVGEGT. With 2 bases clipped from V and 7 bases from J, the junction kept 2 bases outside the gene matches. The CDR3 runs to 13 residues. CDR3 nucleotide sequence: TGTGCCAGCAGTTACGACAGGGCAAATGAGCAGTTCTTC. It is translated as CASSYDRANEQFF.

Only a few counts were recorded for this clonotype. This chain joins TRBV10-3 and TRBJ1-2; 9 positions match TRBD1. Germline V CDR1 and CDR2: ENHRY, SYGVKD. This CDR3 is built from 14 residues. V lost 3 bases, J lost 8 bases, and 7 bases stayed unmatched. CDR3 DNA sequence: TGTGCCATCAGTGAACCCGGGACAGGGAAGGGCTACACCTTC. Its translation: CAISEPGTGKGYTF.

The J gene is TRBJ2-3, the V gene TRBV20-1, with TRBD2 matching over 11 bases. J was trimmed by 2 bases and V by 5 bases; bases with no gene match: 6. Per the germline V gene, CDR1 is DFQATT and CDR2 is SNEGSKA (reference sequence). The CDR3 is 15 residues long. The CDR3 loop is CSALTSGENTDTQYF. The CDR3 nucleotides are TGCAGTGCTCTGACTAGCGGGGAGAACACAGATACGCAGTATTTT.

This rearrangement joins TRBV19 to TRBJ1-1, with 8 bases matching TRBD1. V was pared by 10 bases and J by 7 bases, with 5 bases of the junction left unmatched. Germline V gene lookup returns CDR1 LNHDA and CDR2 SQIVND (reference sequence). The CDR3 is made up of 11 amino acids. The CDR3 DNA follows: TGTGCCATTACAGGGGGATTTGAAGCTTTCTTT. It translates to CAITGGFEAFF.

The CDR3 sequence: CASSPQGGSRGTEAFF. Written as DNA, the CDR3 is TGTGCCAGCAGTCCCCAAGGTGGGTCTCGGGGCACTGAAGCTTTCTTT. This sequence joins TRBV27 and TRBJ1-1; D remains ambiguous. The V end was cut by 5 bases, the J end by 4 bases, with 20 bases between. Germline lookup yields CDR1 MNHEY and CDR2 SMNVEV (reference sequence). CDR3 length equals 16 residues.

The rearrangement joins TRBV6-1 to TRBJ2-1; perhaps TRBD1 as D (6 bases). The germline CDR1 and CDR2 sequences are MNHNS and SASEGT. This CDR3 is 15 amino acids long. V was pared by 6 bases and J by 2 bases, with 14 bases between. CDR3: CASRLDSQPYNEQFF. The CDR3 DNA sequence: TGTGCCAGCAGACTGGACAGCCAGCCCTACAATGAGCAGTTCTTC.

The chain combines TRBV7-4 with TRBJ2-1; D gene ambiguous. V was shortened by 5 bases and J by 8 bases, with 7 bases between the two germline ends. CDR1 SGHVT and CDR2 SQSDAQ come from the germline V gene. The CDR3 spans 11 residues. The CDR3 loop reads CASSKRYEQFF. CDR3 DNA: TGTGCCAGCAGCAAGCGCTATGAGCAGTTCTTC.

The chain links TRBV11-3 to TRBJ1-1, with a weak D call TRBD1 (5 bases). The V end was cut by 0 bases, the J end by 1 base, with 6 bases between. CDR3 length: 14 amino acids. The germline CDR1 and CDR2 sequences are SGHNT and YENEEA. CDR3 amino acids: CASSLDGQNTEAFF. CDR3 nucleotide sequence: TGTGCCAGCAGCTTAGATGGACAGAACACTGAAGCTTTCTTT.

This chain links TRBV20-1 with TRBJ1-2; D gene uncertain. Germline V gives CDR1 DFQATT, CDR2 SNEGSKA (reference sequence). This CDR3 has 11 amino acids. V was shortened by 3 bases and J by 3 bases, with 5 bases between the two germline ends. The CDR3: CSASDYYGYTF. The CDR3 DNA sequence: TGCAGTGCTAGCGACTACTATGGCTACACCTTC.

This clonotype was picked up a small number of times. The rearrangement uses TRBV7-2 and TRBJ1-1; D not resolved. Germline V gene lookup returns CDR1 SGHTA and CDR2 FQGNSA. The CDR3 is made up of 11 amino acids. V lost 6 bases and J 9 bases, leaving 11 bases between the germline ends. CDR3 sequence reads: CASRGGLKAFF. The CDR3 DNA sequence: TGTGCCAGCAGGGGAGGACTCAAAGCTTTCTTT.

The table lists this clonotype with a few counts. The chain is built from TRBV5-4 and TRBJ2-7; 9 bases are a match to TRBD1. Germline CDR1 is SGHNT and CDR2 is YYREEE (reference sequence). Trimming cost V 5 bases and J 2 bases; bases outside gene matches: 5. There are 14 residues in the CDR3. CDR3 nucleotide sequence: TGTGCCAGCAGGGTGGACAGGGGTACCTACGAGCAGTACTTC. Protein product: CASRVDRGTYEQYF.

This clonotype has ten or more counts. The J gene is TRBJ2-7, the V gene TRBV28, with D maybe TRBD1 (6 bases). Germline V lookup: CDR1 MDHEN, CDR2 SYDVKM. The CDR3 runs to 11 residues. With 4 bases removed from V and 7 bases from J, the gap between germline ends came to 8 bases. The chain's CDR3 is CASSSQGEQYV. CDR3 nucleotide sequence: TGTGCCAGCAGTTCACAGGGTGAGCAGTACGTC.

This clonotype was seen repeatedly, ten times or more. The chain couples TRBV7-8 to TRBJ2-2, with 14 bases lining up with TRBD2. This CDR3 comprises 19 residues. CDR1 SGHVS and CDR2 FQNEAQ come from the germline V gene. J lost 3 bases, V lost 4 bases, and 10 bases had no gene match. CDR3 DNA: TGTGCCAGCAGCTCGGGGACTAGCGGGGGCATTCACCACACCGGGGAGCTGTTTTTT. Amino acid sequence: CASSSGTSGGIHHTGELFF.

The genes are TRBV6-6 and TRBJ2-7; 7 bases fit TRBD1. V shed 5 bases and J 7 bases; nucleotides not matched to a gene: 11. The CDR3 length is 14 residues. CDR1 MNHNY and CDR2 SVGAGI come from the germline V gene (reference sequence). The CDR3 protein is CASSKNRDRLEQYV. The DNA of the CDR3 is TGTGCCAGCAGTAAAAATCGGGACAGACTTGAGCAGTACGTC.

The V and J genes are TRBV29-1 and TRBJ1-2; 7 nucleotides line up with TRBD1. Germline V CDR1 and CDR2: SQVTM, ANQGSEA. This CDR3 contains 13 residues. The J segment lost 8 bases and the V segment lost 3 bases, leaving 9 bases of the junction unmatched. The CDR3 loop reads CSVEDTGVDGYTF. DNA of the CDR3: TGCAGCGTTGAGGACACAGGGGTGGACGGCTACACCTTC.

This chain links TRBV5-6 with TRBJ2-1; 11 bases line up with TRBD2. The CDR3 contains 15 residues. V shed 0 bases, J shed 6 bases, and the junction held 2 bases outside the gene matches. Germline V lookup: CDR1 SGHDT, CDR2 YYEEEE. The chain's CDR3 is CASSLGGLAVNEQFF. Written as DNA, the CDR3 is TGTGCCAGCAGCTTGGGGGGACTAGCGGTCAATGAGCAGTTCTTC.